This T cell receptor (beta chain) was obtained from a study of regulatory T cells in long-lasting Graves disease. Stated time point: newly diagnosed GD, antithyroid drugs for less than 3 months. After RNA was extracted from PBMCs, the TCR library was made from it. Researchers made TCR beta libraries by using iRepertoire HTBI primers and running Arm-PCR on CDR3 regions. TCRdb independently ran MiXCR on the multiplex PCR reads; one entry per CDR3 protein. In the table there are about 470,000 distinct CDR3 sequences, just under 15% of which are singletons. The same sample was also studied in work on T cells in Graves' hyperthyroidism and ophthalmopathy.

The clonotype comes from a woman aged 25-40 years with Graves disease. The specimen was peripheral blood mononuclear cells (PBMCs), collected at new diagnosis, from a patient treated with antithyroid drugs.

The CDR3, as DNA: TGCAGTGCTACGATGTCCTCGGCAGCGGGAGACACAGATACGCAGTATTTT. This gives the protein CSATMSSAAGDTDTQYF. The chain recombines TRBV20-1 with TRBJ2-3; 8 nucleotides agree with TRBD2. The length of the CDR3 is 17 residues. V was pared by 4 bases and J by 2 bases, with 14 bases of the junction left unmatched. Germline loops: CDR1 DFQATT, CDR2 SNEGSKA (reference sequence).